This TCR beta chain appears in the sequencing data of a study of response to subunit inactivated influenza vaccine. CDR3 length equals 12 residues. The germline V gene has CDR1 GTSNPN and CDR2 SVGIG (reference sequence). Trimming stripped 0 bases from V and 4 bases from J, with 7 bases between. Using its own MiXCR run on the RT-PCR reads, TCRdb lists one record per CDR3 protein. The sample carries 450,000 to 600,000 distinct CDR3 sequences, around 7.9% recorded once. This clonotype was observed many times. This sequence was found in a man between 50 and 69 years old who received an inactivated influenza vaccine. The sample consisted of PBMCs from blood, taken 23 months after vaccination. This chain links TRBV30 with TRBJ2-7, with no clear D. The CDR3 here is CAWSVEGYEQYF. CDR3 DNA sequence: TGTGCCTGGAGTGTAGAAGGGTACGAGCAGTACTTC.